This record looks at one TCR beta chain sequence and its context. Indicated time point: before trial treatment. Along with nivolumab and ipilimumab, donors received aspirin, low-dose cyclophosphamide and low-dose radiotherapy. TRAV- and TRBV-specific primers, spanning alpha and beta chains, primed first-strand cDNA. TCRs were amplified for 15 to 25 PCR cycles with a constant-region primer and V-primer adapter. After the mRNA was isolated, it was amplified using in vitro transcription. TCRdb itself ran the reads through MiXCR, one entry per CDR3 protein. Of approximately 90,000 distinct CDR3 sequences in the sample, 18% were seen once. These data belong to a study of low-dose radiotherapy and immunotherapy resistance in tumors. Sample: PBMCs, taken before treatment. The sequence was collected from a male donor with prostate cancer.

DNA of the CDR3: TGTGCCAGCAGCCCCTACGCGGGGGAAAAACTGTTTTTT. Protein product: CASSPYAGEKLFF. The chain recombines TRBV9 with TRBJ1-4; no clear D. Germline V gene lookup returns CDR1 SGDLS and CDR2 YYNGEE. V was pared by 4 bases and J by 8 bases, with 12 bases between. This CDR3 comprises 13 residues.